The 12 T cell receptor beta chains given below trace back to one sample, sequenced in a study of blood T cells in healthy people across ages. The authors ran a second PCR of about 6 to 11 cycles using a sample-barcoded 5' primer and a J-beta primer mix. TCRdb re-derived calls from the 5' RACE reads in MiXCR, one entry per CDR3 protein. This table holds approximately 810,000 distinct CDR3 sequences, 25% to 30% found once. Sequencing input: blood. Receptors originate from a woman older than 75 in good health.

The CDR3 is CASRSWTQGTKETQYF. CDR3 nucleotide sequence: TGCGCCAGCAGATCGTGGACACAGGGAACGAAAGAGACCCAGTACTTC. The chain has TRBV5-1 and TRBJ2-5; D perhaps matches TRBD1 (6 bases). The CDR3 is 16 residues long. The ends were cut back, 5 bases at V and 3 bases at J, with 20 bases in the middle. Per the germline V gene, CDR1 is SGHRS and CDR2 is YFSETQ.

This clonotype is a singleton in its sample. One end of the junction is discordant with germline, which a read error may explain. The chain has TRBV6-1 and TRBJ1-1; a weak D match, TRBD1 (5 bases). Per the germline V gene, CDR1 is MNHNS and CDR2 is SASEGT. This CDR3 is 14 amino acids long. As DNA, the CDR3 is TGTACCAGCAGGGAGAGGGGCGAAAACACTGAAGCTTTCTTT. Residues: CTSRERGENTEAFF.

This clonotype was counted a few times. The rearrangement joins TRBV6-2 or TRBV6-3 to TRBJ1-1; 11 bases are shared with TRBD1. Germline V gene sequence: CDR1 MNHEY, CDR2 SVGEGT. This CDR3 spans 15 amino acids. With V trimmed by 5 bases and J by 5 bases, 7 bases remained unmatched. The CDR3 here is CASSPDRGPHTEAFF. CDR3 nucleotide sequence: TGTGCCAGCAGTCCGGACAGGGGGCCCCATACTGAAGCTTTCTTT.

As for this clonotype: A single base separates this from a much larger clone, so it may be a read error. J is TRBJ2-7 and V is TRBV5-5, with D hard to call. V dropped 0 bases and J dropped 5 bases, with 18 bases sitting between them. The CDR3 covers 16 residues. The germline CDR1 and CDR2 sequences are SGHKS and YYEKEE (reference sequence). The CDR3 here is CASSLGLRMGDNEQYF. The CDR3 DNA reads as TGTGCCAGCAGCTTGGGCCTCCGCATGGGTGATAACGAGCAGTACTTC.

There are a few counts of this clonotype. The chain recombines TRBV5-1 with TRBJ2-5, with 8 bases that match TRBD2. Trimming cost V 6 bases and J 6 bases; bases outside gene matches: 10. The CDR3 sequence is 14 residues long. From germline, CDR1 is SGHRS and CDR2 YFSETQ. The CDR3 sequence: CASTPPGGAKTQYF. CDR3 coding DNA: TGCGCCAGCACCCCACCCGGGGGGGCAAAGACCCAGTACTTC.

This clonotype was counted at least ten times. The V and J genes are TRBV3-1 and TRBJ2-7; D remains unclear. The germline CDR1 and CDR2 sequences are LGHDT and YNNKEL (reference sequence). This CDR3 spans 14 amino acids. Trimming took 5 bases from V and 5 from J, leaving 16 bases between them. CDR3 coding DNA: TGTGCCAGCAGCTCATATGATGTTTTGAACGAGCAGTACTTC. It translates to CASSSYDVLNEQYF.

The CDR3 sequence: CAWSGRASYEQYF. The CDR3 nucleotides read TGTGCCTGGTCTGGACGGGCGTCCTACGAGCAGTACTTC. The chain joins TRBV30 to TRBJ2-7; D call uncertain. CDR1 is GTSNPN, CDR2 SVGIG, per germline (reference sequence). The CDR3 spans 13 residues. Trimming left V 5 bases short and J 1 base short, with 12 bases between.

This clonotype was seen a few times. The rearrangement uses TRBV20-1 and TRBJ1-6; unclear D gene. V gave up 1 base and J gave up 5 bases, with 9 bases separating them. The CDR3 covers 14 residues. Germline V gene sequence: CDR1 DFQATT, CDR2 SNEGSKA (reference sequence). CDR3 nucleotide sequence: TGCAGTGCTAGAGGAGTGGCCCATAATTCACCCCTCCACTTT. Translation: CSARGVAHNSPLHF.

This clonotype occurred many times. The chain is built from TRBV6-5 and TRBJ2-7; D gene uncertain. Germline V gene lookup returns CDR1 MNHEY and CDR2 SVGAGI. Trimming took off 4 bases at V and 4 bases at J, with 11 bases between the two ends. The CDR3 covers 13 residues. CDR3 DNA: TGTGCCAGCAGTTTTTCCCTATCGTACGAGCAGTACTTC. Translated, it gives CASSFSLSYEQYF.

Remarks on this clonotype: With a much larger clone just one base away, this may be a read error. This sequence joins TRBV24-1 and TRBJ2-7, with 12 bases fitting TRBD1. V was clipped by 10 bases and J by 10 bases; unmatched bases: 10. The germline V gene has CDR1 KGHDR and CDR2 SFDVKD. CDR3 length: 13 residues. In DNA form, the CDR3 reads TGTGCCACGGGACAGGGGGCAGGAGAGTCCCAGTACTTC. It yields the protein CATGQGAGESQYF.

The sample holds a few counts of this clonotype. The junction and the germline gene differ at one end; a read error may be behind it. The J gene is TRBJ1-1, the V gene TRBV2; D is possibly TRBD1 (5 bases). Germline CDR1 SNHLY, CDR2 FYNNEI. The CDR3 is 13 residues long. The CDR3 loop reads CASSPRGVAEAFF. Written as DNA, the CDR3 is TGTGCCAGCAGTCCCCGGGGGGTCGCTGAGGCTTTCTTT.

This clonotype appeared many times. The chain uses TRBV18 and TRBJ2-3; no definite D call. V lost 4 bases and J lost 0, with 14 bases in between. The CDR3 sequence is 16 residues long. CDR1 is KGHSH and CDR2 is LQKENI in the germline V gene. The CDR3 bases are TGTGCCAGCTCACTTACCACAAGTCGCAGCACAGATACGCAGTATTTT. As protein: CASSLTTSRSTDTQYF. Filled out from reference TRBV18 and TRBJ2-3, the complete variable domain reads NAGVMQNPRHLVRRRGQEARLRCSPMKGHSHVYWYRQLPEEGLKFMVYLQKENIIDESGMPKERFSAEFPKEGPSILRIQQVVRGDSAAYFCASSLTTSRSTDTQYFGPGTRLTVL.